The 17 T cell receptor beta chains reported below all come from one sample, sequenced in a study of T cell repertoires in cytomegalovirus infection (dated by TCRdb to about 2019). No antigens are known for them. Sequenced using an Illumina HiSeq 1500. The public reads were reanalyzed by TCRdb: fastp trimming at Q25, MiXCR alignment, in-frame beta chains only. One record per CDR3 amino acid sequence lists the most common genes and DNA. This sample is represented by hundreds of thousands of distinct CDR3 sequences; approximately 32% of them were singletons. The ten largest account for around an eighth of the sample. The treatment or condition label, read with the paper, signifies: in vitro stimulation with specific CMV peptide epitopes to enrich CMV-specific T cells. The specimen was cultured CD8+ T cells from PBMCs, collected from culture after CMV antigen stimulation. These receptors were obtained from a human donor in good health (CMV status not recorded). Some clones in this sample may be carry-over from other donors' samples.

This chain uses TRBV5-4 with TRBJ2-3, with 8 bases identical to TRBD2. This CDR3 comprises 14 residues. Trimming at V came to 2 bases and at J to 4 bases, leaving 3 bases not matched to a gene. The V gene's germline CDR1 is SGHNT and CDR2 YYREEE (reference sequence). For the CDR3, the DNA is TGTGCCAGCAGCTTTGCGGGGGGAGCAGATACGCAGTATTTT. It translates to CASSFAGGADTQYF.

This clonotype was found a few times. The genes are TRBV7-3 and TRBJ2-1; D gene ambiguous. The germline CDR1 and CDR2 sequences are SGHTA and FQGTGA. V was cut by 3 bases and J by 7 bases, with 7 bases left in between. The CDR3 consists of 12 residues. The CDR3 DNA sequence: TGTGCCAGCAGCTTTATGGGAAATGAGCAGTTCTTC. Translation: CASSFMGNEQFF.

This clonotype appeared a few times. J is TRBJ2-3 and V is TRBV24-1; the D call may be TRBD1 or TRBD2 (5 bases each). The germline V gene encodes CDR1 KGHDR and CDR2 SFDVKD. The germline V and J ends were trimmed by 9 bases and 4 bases, with 13 bases remaining between them. There are 13 residues in the CDR3. CDR3 residues: CATRDGAADTQYF. CDR3 sequence (DNA): TGTGCCACCCGGGACGGGGCGGCAGATACGCAGTATTTT.

As for this clonotype: A much more abundant neighbour one base away suggests this may be a read error. The chain combines TRBV4-1 with TRBJ2-2; D assignment may be TRBD1 or TRBD2 (5 bases each). Trimming cost V 1 base and J 7 bases, with 10 bases left between them. Germline-derived CDR1 and CDR2 are MGHRA and YSYEKL. The CDR3 extends over 14 amino acids. Written as DNA, the CDR3 is TGCGCCAGCAGCCAAGGGGGGTACATCGGGGAGCTGTTTTTT. It yields the protein CASSQGGYIGELFF.

The chain has TRBV3-1 and TRBJ1-2; D may be TRBD1 (5 bases). The CDR3 contains 16 residues. V lost 4 bases to trimming and J lost 3 bases, with 18 bases between them. The germline CDR1 and CDR2 sequences are LGHDT and YNNKEL (reference sequence). The CDR3, as DNA: TGTGCCAGCAGCCCCGACCACAGGTTAACTGACTATGGCTACACCTTC. Translating it yields CASSPDHRLTDYGYTF.

Concerning this clonotype itself: Possible read error: a much larger clone is one base away. The genes are TRBV6-6 and TRBJ1-2; a possible D gene is TRBD1 (5 bases). V dropped 5 bases and J dropped 3 bases, with 16 bases sitting between them. CDR3 length equals 15 residues. The germline V gene has CDR1 MNHNY and CDR2 SVGAGI (reference sequence). The CDR3 sequence is CASSPERGSYYGYTF. CDR3 nucleotide sequence: TGTGCCAGCAGTCCCGAGCGGGGGTCCTACTATGGCTACACCTTC.

A note on this clonotype: With a much larger clone just one base away, this may be a read error. The CDR3 loop is CVSSLLAGDGGELFF. The CDR3 DNA reads as TGTGTCAGCAGCTTACTAGCGGGGGATGGCGGGGAGCTGTTTTTT. The rearrangement links TRBV7-6 to TRBJ2-2; 11 bases are a match to TRBD2. CDR3 length: 15 residues. Germline V gene sequence: CDR1 SGHVS, CDR2 FNYEAQ.

To note about this clonotype: At one boundary the junction diverges from the germline segment, which might be a read error. V gene TRBV7-6 combines with J gene TRBJ2-6; D is possibly TRBD1 (6 bases). The CDR3 runs to 15 residues. Germline V gene data show CDR1 as SGHVS and CDR2 as FNYEAQ. CDR3 protein: CVSSLAGAGANVLTF. For the CDR3, the DNA is TGTGTCAGCAGCTTAGCAGGGGCTGGGGCCAACGTCCTGACTTTC. Based on the CDR3 plus reference TRBV7-6 and TRBJ2-6, the full variable domain is GAGVSQSPRYKVTKRGQDVALRCDPISGHVSLYWYRQALGQGPEFLTYFNYEAQQDKSGLPNDRFSAERPEGSISTLTIQRTEQRDSAMYRCVSSLAGAGANVLTFGAGSRLTVL.

Notes on this clonotype: This may stem from a read error, because a much larger clone lies one nucleotide away. CDR3 sequence (DNA): TGTGCCAGCAGCCCCAGGGCAGAATACTATGGCTACACCTTC. Translating gives CASSPRAEYYGYTF. V gene TRBV7-9 combines with J gene TRBJ1-2; possible D gene TRBD1, 5 bases. Trimming shortened V by 5 bases and J by 3 bases, and 13 bases separated the two germline ends. Germline V gene sequence: CDR1 SEHNR, CDR2 FQNEAQ (reference sequence). This CDR3 comprises 14 residues.

This clonotype was observed a few times. CDR3 sequence: CASSPGLTKGNQPQHF. DNA for the CDR3: TGTGCCAGCAGCCCGGGACTAACAAAGGGCAATCAGCCCCAGCATTTT. The chain is built from TRBV6-1 and TRBJ1-5; TRBD1 is a possible D gene (5 bases). Trimming shortened V by 6 bases and J by 2 bases, and 17 bases separated the two germline ends. CDR1 MNHNS and CDR2 SASEGT come from the germline V gene. The length of the CDR3 is 16 residues.

In this sample, this clonotype turned up once. The chain combines TRBV4-3 with TRBJ2-1; TRBD2 matches 8 bases. With V trimmed by 4 bases and J by 10 bases, 15 bases remained unmatched. CDR3 size: 16 residues. Germline CDR1 and CDR2: LGHNA and YSLEER. CDR3 sequence reads: CASSLRTSPTTNEQFF. The CDR3 bases are TGCGCCAGCAGCCTCCGGACTAGCCCTACTACCAACGAGCAGTTCTTC.

V and J are TRBV6-1 and TRBJ2-7; TRBD1 aligns across 8 bases. CDR1 is MNHNS, CDR2 SASEGT, per germline. The V and J ends lost 2 bases and 1 base, in that order; junction bases with no gene match: 1. The CDR3 consists of 14 residues. CDR3 in DNA: TGTGCCAGCAGTGAATGGACAGGGTCCTACGAGCAGTACGTC. Its protein is CASSEWTGSYEQYV.

This clonotype showed up just a few times. The chain employs TRBV12-3 or TRBV12-4 and TRBJ2-6; D might be TRBD1 or TRBD2, each matching 7 bases. The V and J ends lost 2 bases and 2 bases respectively, with 16 bases between them. This CDR3 is built from 18 residues. The CDR3 loop is CASSLRGRGGPGANVLTF. DNA for the CDR3: TGTGCCAGCAGTTTAAGGGGCAGGGGGGGGCCTGGGGCCAACGTCCTGACTTTC.

This chain joins TRBV12-3 or TRBV12-4 and TRBJ1-2; D not resolved. This CDR3 has 13 residues. V was trimmed by 3 bases and J by 4 bases, leaving 9 bases between them. The CDR3 DNA reads as TGTGCCAGCAGTTTCCAAGTCCTCTATGGCTACACCTTC. This gives the protein CASSFQVLYGYTF.

This chain connects TRBV24-1 to TRBJ2-2, with D maybe TRBD1 (6 bases). Germline assignment: CDR1 KGHDR and CDR2 SFDVKD. V lost 5 bases to trimming and J lost 3 bases, with 9 bases between them. The CDR3 contains 14 residues. CDR3 nucleotides: TGTGCCACCAGTGGGGACACCTACACCGGGGAGCTGTTTTTT. Translation: CATSGDTYTGELFF.

The chain employs TRBV7-9 and TRBJ1-5, with 10 positions matching TRBD1. Germline V CDR1 and CDR2: SEHNR, FQNEAQ (reference sequence). The V and J ends lost 3 bases and 7 bases, in that order; junction bases with no gene match: 12. The CDR3 has 17 residues. CDR3 nucleotide sequence: TGTGCCAGCAGCTTGGGATTCCGGACAGGGGGTGAACAGCCCCAGCATTTT. This codes for CASSLGFRTGGEQPQHF.

V and J are TRBV6-2 or TRBV6-3 and TRBJ2-1; D ambiguous. In germline, CDR1 is MNHEY, CDR2 SVGEGT. The V gene lost 0 bases and the J gene lost 2 bases, with 11 bases spanning the gap. The CDR3 is made up of 16 amino acids. The CDR3 is CASSYSKDAPYNEQFF. The CDR3 coding sequence is TGTGCCAGCAGTTACTCGAAAGACGCCCCCTACAATGAGCAGTTCTTC.